Below are 10 T cell receptor beta chains sequenced from a single sample in a study of blood T cell repertoires in COVID-19. TCRdb's copy holds only in-frame clones and misses some; the assay was immunoSEQ multiplex PCR. The table lists 15,000 to 20,000 clones, roughly 90% of them singletons. The sequencing input was peripheral blood. These receptors were obtained from a human donor in a cohort sampled during active COVID-19.

The chain links TRBV7-9 to TRBJ1-5; 8 positions agree with TRBD1. V lost 4 bases to trimming and J lost 5 bases; unmatched junction nucleotides: 4. The CDR3 runs to 14 residues. Germline V gene data show CDR1 as SEHNR and CDR2 as FQNEAQ (reference sequence). The CDR3 DNA sequence: TGTGCCAGCAGCTCCCTGACAGGGGATCAGCCCCAGCATTTT. Residues: CASSSLTGDQPQHF.

This chain joins TRBV15 and TRBJ2-1, with TRBD2 identical over 8 bases. V gave up 1 base and J gave up 9 bases; unmatched junction bases: 8. CDR1 LNHNV and CDR2 YYDKDF come from the germline V gene (reference sequence). This CDR3 region has 15 residues. CDR3 sequence: CATSRGGTRKGEQFF. The CDR3 nucleotides read TGTGCCACCAGCAGAGGGGGGACTAGAAAGGGTGAGCAGTTCTTC.

This clone appeared a few times. CDR3 protein: CASSPGRRDRGSGYTF. The CDR3 DNA is TGCGCCAGCAGCCCCGGGAGGCGGGACAGGGGATCGGGCTACACCTTC. This chain links TRBV5-1 with TRBJ1-2; 10 nucleotides align to TRBD1. Germline CDR1 SGHRS, CDR2 YFSETQ. The length of the CDR3 is 16 residues. The junction had 14 bases not matched to a gene; V was cut back by 4 bases and J by 8 bases.

CDR3 residues: CASSFLRGGPGELFF. The CDR3 nucleotides read TGTGCCAGCAGCTTTTTAAGAGGGGGCCCCGGGGAGCTGTTTTTT. V gene TRBV11-2 combines with J gene TRBJ2-2; 7 positions agree with TRBD1. This CDR3 spans 15 amino acids. Germline V CDR1 and CDR2: SGHAT, FQNNGV. J gave up 6 bases and V 3 bases, and 7 bases lay outside the gene matches.

The rearrangement uses TRBV3-1 (or the pseudogene TRBV3-2) and TRBJ1-3; a weak D match, TRBD1 (6 bases). Germline CDR1 is LGHDT and CDR2 is YNNKEL (reference sequence). This CDR3 has 17 amino acids. V was pared by 3 bases and J by 5 bases, with 20 bases between. The CDR3 DNA follows: TGTGCCAGCAGCCATAGGAGTACGGGACAAAATAGAAACACCATATATTTT. Translation: CASSHRSTGQNRNTIYF.

This sequence joins TRBV4-1 and TRBJ1-6; D is unresolved. The germline V gene has CDR1 MGHRA and CDR2 YSYEKL. The CDR3 runs 15 residues. Trimming took 3 bases from V and 5 from J, leaving 11 bases between them. The CDR3 nucleotides read TGCGCCAGCAGCCAGGCCCGGGGAAATAATTCACCCCTCCACTTT. As protein: CASSQARGNNSPLHF.

This clone was picked up a small number of times. V and J are TRBV12-3 or TRBV12-4 and TRBJ1-1, with D perhaps TRBD1 (5 bases). Trimming took 6 bases from V and 1 from J, leaving 9 bases between them. The CDR3 is made up of 13 amino acids. The CDR3 nucleotides are TGTGCCAGCAGCCAGGGAAGGAACACTGAAGCTTTCTTT. It encodes CASSQGRNTEAFF.

The CDR3 region has the DNA TGTGCCAGCAGCTTAGGGACTCGGGCCTACGAGCAGTACTTC. This translates into CASSLGTRAYEQYF. The chain recombines TRBV5-6 with TRBJ2-7, with D maybe TRBD2 (6 bases). The germline gives CDR1 SGHDT, CDR2 YYEEEE. The CDR3 is made up of 14 amino acids. V lost 2 bases to trimming and J lost 2 bases, with 11 bases between them.

This chain uses TRBV19 with TRBJ1-6; 8 bases match TRBD1. The CDR3 is made up of 14 amino acids. Germline values: CDR1 LNHDA, CDR2 SQIVND (reference sequence). V lost 4 bases and J lost 10; bases outside the gene matches: 6. The CDR3 protein is CASSTRQGRSPLHF. DNA for the CDR3: TGTGCCAGTAGTACCCGACAGGGGAGGTCACCCCTCCACTTT.

V and J are TRBV3-1 (or the pseudogene TRBV3-2) and TRBJ2-7; D is unresolved. The CDR3 is 17 amino acids. V gave up 4 bases and J gave up 2 bases, with 21 bases separating them. In germline, CDR1 is LGHDT, CDR2 YNNKEL (reference sequence). CDR3 region: CASSRADGLAHPYEQYF. CDR3 DNA: TGTGCCAGCAGCCGCGCTGACGGGTTGGCCCACCCCTACGAGCAGTACTTC.